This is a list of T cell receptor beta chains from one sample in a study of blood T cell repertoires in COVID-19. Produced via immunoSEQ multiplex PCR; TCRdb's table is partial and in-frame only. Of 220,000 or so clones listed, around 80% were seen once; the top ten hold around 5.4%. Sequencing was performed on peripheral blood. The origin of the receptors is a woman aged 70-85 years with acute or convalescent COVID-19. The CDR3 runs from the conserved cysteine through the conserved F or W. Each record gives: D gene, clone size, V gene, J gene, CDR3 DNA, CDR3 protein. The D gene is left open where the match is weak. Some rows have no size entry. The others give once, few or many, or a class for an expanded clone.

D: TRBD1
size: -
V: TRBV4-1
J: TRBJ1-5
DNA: TGCGCCAGCAGCCAAGATCCGACAGGGAATCAGCCCCAGCATTTT
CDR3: CASSQDPTGNQPQHF

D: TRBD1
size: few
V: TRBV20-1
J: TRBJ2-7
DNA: TGCAGTGCTAGTTCCCCGGGACAGGGAAGAACCTACGAGCAGTACTTC
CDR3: CSASSPGQGRTYEQYF

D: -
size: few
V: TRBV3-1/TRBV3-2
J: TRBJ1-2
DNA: TGTGCCAGCAGCCAAGTCAGGCGGACTATTGCCTTC
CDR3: CASSQVRRTIAF

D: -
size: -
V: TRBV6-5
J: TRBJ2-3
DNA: TGTGCCAGCACTCCCCGCGCCGTGAGCACAGATACGCAGTATTTT
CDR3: CASTPRAVSTDTQYF

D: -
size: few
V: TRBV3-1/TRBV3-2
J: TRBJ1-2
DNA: TGTGCCAGCAGCCAAGTCCCAGGCTATGGCTACACCTTC
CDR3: CASSQVPGYGYTF

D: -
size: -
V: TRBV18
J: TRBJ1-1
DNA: TGTGCCAGCTCCCTATCGACAGGGAACACTGAAGCTTTCTTT
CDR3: CASSLSTGNTEAFF

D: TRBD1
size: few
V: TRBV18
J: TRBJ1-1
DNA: TGTGCCAGCTCACAAGACAGGGTTGGGAAAAGCGCTGAAGCTTTCTTT
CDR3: CASSQDRVGKSAEAFF

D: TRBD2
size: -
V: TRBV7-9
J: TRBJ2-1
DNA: TGTGCCAGCAGCGGCCTAGCGGGCGCAAGGAACAATGAGCAGTTCTTC
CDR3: CASSGLAGARNNEQFF

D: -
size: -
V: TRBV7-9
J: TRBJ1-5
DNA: TGTGCCAGCAGTCAAGGGACGGGGGTATATAGCAATCAGCCCCAGCATTTT
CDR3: CASSQGTGVYSNQPQHF

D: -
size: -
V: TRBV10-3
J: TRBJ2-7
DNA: TGTGCCATCAGTGGGGCTGCCGGGACATACAACTACGAGCAGTACTTC
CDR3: CAISGAAGTYNYEQYF

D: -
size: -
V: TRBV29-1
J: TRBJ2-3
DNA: TGCAGCGCTCGCCAGGGTTCAGATACGCAGTATTTT
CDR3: CSARQGSDTQYF

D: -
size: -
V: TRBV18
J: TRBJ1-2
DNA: TGTGCCAGCTCCCAGCAGGGGCCTAATGGCTACACCTTC
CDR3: CASSQQGPNGYTF

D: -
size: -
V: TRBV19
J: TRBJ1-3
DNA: TGTGCCAGTAGTCCAACGGACGCGGGCTCTGGAAACACCATATATTTT
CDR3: CASSPTDAGSGNTIYF

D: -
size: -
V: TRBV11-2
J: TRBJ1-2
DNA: TGTGCCAGCAGCTTATGGGGGCCCGGTGGCTACACCTTC
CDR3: CASSLWGPGGYTF

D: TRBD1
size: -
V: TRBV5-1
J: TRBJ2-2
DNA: TGCGCCAGCAGGACAGGGACCACGAACACCGGGGAGCTGTTTTTT
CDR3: CASRTGTTNTGELFF

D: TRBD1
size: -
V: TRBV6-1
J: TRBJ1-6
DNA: TGTGCCAGCAGTGAACCAGGACAGGGGGCATCTAATTCACCCCTCCACTTT
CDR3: CASSEPGQGASNSPLHF

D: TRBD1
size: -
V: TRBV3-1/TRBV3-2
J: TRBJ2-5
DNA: TGTGCCAGCAGTACCGGGACAGGGGGGGAGACCCAGTACTTC
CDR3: CASSTGTGGETQYF

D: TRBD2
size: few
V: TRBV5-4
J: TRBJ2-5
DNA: TGTGCCAGCAGCTTGAAGGTACTAGCGGGGATTAGACAAGAGACCCAGTACTTC
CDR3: CASSLKVLAGIRQETQYF

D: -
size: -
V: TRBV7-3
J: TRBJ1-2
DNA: TGTGCCAGCAGCTCCCAGCCGGGACAAAACTATGGCTACACCTTC
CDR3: CASSSQPGQNYGYTF

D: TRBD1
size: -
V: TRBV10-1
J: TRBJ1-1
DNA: TGCGCCAGCAGTGAGTCGACAGGGGCAATTGAAGCTTTCTTT
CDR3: CASSESTGAIEAFF

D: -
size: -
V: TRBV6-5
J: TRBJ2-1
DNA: TGTGCCAGCAGCCCCCCCCAGGCGAACAATGAGCAGTTCTTC
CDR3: CASSPPQANNEQFF

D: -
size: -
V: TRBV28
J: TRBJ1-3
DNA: TGTGCCAGCAGTTTAAGTAGACCAAGGAGGAACACCATATATTTT
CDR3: CASSLSRPRRNTIYF

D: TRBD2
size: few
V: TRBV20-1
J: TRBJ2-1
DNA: TGCAGTGCTAGTCCCCTAGCGGGAGGACGCAATGAGCAGTTCTTC
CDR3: CSASPLAGGRNEQFF

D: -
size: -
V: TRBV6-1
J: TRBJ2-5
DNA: TGTGCCAGCAGTGAATTGCGAGAGACCCAGTACTTC
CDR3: CASSELRETQYF

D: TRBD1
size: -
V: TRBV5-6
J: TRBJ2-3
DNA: TGTGCCAGCACCCGGACAGGAGGAGTGGCAGATACGCAGTATTTT
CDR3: CASTRTGGVADTQYF

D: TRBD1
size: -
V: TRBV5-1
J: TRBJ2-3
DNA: TGCGCCAGCAGCCCCGGACAGGGGAAAGATACGCAGTATTTT
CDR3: CASSPGQGKDTQYF

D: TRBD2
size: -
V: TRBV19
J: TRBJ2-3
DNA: TGTGCCAGTAGTCCGACAATTAGCGGGAGCACAGATACGCAGTATTTT
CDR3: CASSPTISGSTDTQYF

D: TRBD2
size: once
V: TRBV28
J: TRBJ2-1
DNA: TGTGCCAGCAGTTTGGTTAGAGCGGGAGGGGGGTACAATGAGCAGTTCTTC
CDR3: CASSLVRAGGGYNEQFF

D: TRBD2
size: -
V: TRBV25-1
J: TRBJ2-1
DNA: TGTGCCAGCAGTGAACCCCTCACTAGCGGGAGGGCCTACAATGAGCAGTTCTTC
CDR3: CASSEPLTSGRAYNEQFF

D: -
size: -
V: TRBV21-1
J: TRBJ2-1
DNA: TGTGCCAGTACCTCCTGGGCGGGAATTGGCAATGAGCAGTTCTTC
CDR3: CASTSWAGIGNEQFF

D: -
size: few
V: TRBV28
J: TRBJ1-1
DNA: TGTGCCAGCAGTGCAGGGGTGGGGAACACTGAAGCTTTCTTT
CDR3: CASSAGVGNTEAFF

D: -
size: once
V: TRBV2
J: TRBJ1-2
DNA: TGTGCCAGCAGTGGGGACATTTCGGTTGGCTACACCTTC
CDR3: CASSGDISVGYTF

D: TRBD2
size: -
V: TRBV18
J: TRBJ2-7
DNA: TGTGCCAGCTCACCTTCGGCGGGGGCCTACGAGCAGTACTTC
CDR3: CASSPSAGAYEQYF

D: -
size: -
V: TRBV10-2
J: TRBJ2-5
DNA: TGCGCCAGCGGGGCACAGGTGGGGGAGACCCAGTACTTC
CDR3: CASGAQVGETQYF

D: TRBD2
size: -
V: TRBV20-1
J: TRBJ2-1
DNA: TGCAGTGCTAGTGCAGCGGGAGGGCCCTTCTTGGCAGATGAGCAGTTCTTC
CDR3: CSASAAGGPFLADEQFF

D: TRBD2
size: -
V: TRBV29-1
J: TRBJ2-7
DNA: TGCAGCGTTGGACGCGGGAGGGACTACGAGCAGTACTTC
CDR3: CSVGRGRDYEQYF

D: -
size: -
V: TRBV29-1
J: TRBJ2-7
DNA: TGCAGCGTTGAAGTGAACAGGGCTACCTACGAGCAGTACTTC
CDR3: CSVEVNRATYEQYF

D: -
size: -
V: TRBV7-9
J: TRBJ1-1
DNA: TGTGCCAGCAGCCAGGGACACCCAAGGTCCGGCACTGAAGCTTTCTTT
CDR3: CASSQGHPRSGTEAFF

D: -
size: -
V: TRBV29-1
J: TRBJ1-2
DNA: TGCAGCGTTGAGTTGGCGGCGGACTATGGCTACACCTTC
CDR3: CSVELAADYGYTF

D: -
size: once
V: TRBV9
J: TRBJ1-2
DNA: TGTGCCAGCAGTCCATCGCGAGCTAACTATGGCTACACCTTC
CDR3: CASSPSRANYGYTF

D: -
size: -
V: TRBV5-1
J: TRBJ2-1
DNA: TGCGCCAGCAGCTTGGGGTTTAGCGACAATGAGCAGTTCTTC
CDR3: CASSLGFSDNEQFF

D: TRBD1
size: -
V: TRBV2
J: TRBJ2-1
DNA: TGTGCCAGCAGTGAGGTGACAGGGTCCTACAATGAGCAGTTCTTC
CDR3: CASSEVTGSYNEQFF

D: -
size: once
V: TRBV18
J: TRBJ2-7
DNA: TGTGCCAGCTCACCCCAGTTTGGGGCAGACTACGAGCAGTACTTC
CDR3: CASSPQFGADYEQYF

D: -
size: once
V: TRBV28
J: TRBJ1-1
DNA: TGTGCCAGCAGTCTATCCGGGACACTGAACACTGAAGCTTTCTTT
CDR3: CASSLSGTLNTEAFF

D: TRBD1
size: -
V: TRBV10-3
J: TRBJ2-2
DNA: TGTGCCATCAGCCCGGGACAGGGGCTGGCCGGGGAGCTGTTTTTT
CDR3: CAISPGQGLAGELFF

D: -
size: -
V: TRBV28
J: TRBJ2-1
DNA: TGTGCCAGCAGTTTGCGGCTAGCAGGCTCCTACAATGAGCAGTTCTTC
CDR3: CASSLRLAGSYNEQFF

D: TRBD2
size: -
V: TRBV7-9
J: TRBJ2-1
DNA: TGTGCCAGCAGGCCTAGCGGGAGGTCCTACAATGAGCAGTTCTTC
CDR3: CASRPSGRSYNEQFF

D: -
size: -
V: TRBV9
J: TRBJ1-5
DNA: TGTGCCAGCAGCGTAGTGGACAAGTATAGCAATCAGCCCCAGCATTTT
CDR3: CASSVVDKYSNQPQHF

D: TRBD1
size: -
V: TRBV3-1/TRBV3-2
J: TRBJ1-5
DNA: TGTGCCAGCAGCCCTGCAGGGCCAGGGGGCGCGCAGCCCCAGCATTTT
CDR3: CASSPAGPGGAQPQHF

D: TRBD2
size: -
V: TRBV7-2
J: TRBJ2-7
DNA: TGTGCCAGCAGGGTAGCGGGAGGGCCGTACGAGCAGTACTTC
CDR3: CASRVAGGPYEQYF

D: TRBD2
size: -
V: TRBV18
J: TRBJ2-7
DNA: TGTGCCAGCTCACCACCAGGGACTAGCGGGAGAAATCACGAGCAGTACTTC
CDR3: CASSPPGTSGRNHEQYF

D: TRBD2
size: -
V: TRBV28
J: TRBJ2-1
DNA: TGTGCCAGCAAACCGGGGGGGTTAAGCTCCTACAATGAGCAGTTCTTC
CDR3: CASKPGGLSSYNEQFF

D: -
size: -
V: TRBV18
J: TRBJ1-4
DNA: TGTGCCAGCTCACCAGTTCTTCAGTTCACTAATGAAAAACTGTTTTTT
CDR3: CASSPVLQFTNEKLFF

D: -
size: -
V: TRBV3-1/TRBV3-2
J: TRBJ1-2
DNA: TGTGCCAGCAGACACCAGGATTATGGCTACACCTTC
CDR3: CASRHQDYGYTF

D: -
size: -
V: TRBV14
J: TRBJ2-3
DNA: TGTGCCAGCAGCCAAGATTTAACAGGGATAACAGATACGCAGTATTTT
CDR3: CASSQDLTGITDTQYF